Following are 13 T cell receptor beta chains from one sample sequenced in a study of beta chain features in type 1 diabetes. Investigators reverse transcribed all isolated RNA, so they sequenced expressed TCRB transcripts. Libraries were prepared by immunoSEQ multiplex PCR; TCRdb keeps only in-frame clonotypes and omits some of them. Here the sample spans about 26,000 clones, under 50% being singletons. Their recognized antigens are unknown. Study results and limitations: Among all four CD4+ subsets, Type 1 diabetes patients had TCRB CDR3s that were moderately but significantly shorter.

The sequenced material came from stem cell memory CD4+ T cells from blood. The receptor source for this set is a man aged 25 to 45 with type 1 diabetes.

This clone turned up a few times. As DNA, the CDR3 is TGCGCCAGCAGCTACGGGACAGGGAAGACAGAGACCCAGTACTTC. Translating gives CASSYGTGKTETQYF. This chain links TRBV5-1 with TRBJ2-5; TRBD1 matches 9 bases. Germline CDR1 reads SGHRS; CDR2 reads YFSETQ. V dropped 3 bases and J dropped 4; count of bases not matched to a gene: 7. There are 15 residues in the CDR3.

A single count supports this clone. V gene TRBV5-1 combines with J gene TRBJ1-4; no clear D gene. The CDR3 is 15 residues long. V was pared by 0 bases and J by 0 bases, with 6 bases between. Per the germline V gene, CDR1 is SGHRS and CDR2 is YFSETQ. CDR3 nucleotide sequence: TGCGCCAGCAGCTTGGACAGCACAACTAATGAAAAACTGTTTTTT. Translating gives CASSLDSTTNEKLFF.

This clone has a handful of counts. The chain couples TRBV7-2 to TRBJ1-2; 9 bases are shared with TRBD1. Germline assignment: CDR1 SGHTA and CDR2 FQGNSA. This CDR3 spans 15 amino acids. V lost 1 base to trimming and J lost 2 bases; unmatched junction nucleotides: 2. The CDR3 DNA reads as TGTGCCAGCAGCTTAGGGACAGGGGACAACTATGGCTACACCTTC. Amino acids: CASSLGTGDNYGYTF.

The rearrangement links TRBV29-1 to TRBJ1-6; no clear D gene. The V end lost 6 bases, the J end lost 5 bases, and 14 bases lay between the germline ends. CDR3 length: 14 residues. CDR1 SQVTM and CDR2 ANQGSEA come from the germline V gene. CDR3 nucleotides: TGCAGCGTACGCGAAGGCAGCGATAATTCACCCCTCCACTTT. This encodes CSVREGSDNSPLHF.

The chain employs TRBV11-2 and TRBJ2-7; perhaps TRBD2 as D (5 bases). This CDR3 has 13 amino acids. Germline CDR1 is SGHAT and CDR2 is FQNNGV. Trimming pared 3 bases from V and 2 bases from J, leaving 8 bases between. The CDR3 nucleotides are TGTGCCAGCAGCTTGTCCGGGACCTACGAGCAGTACTTC. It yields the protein CASSLSGTYEQYF.

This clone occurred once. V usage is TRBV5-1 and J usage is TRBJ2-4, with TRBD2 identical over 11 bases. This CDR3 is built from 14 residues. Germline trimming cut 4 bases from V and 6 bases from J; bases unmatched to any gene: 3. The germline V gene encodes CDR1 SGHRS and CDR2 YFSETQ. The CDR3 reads CASSVGTSGNIQYF. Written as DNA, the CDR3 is TGCGCCAGCAGCGTCGGGACTAGCGGAAACATTCAGTACTTC.

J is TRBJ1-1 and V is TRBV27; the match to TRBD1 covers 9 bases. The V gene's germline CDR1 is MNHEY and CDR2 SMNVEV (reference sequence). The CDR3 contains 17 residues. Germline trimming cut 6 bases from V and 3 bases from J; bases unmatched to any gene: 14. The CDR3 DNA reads TGTGCCAGCAGGTCTGAAAAAACAGGGGGCTCGGACACTGAAGCTTTCTTT. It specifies CASRSEKTGGSDTEAFF.

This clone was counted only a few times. CDR3 residues: CSVQRQGLNTEAFF. The CDR3 DNA reads as TGCAGCGTTCAACGTCAGGGGCTAAACACTGAAGCTTTCTTT. This chain connects TRBV29-1 to TRBJ1-1, with D tentatively TRBD1 (6 bases). From germline, CDR1 is SQVTM and CDR2 ANQGSEA. The V end lost 5 bases, the J end lost 2 bases, and 15 bases lay between the germline ends. This CDR3 spans 14 amino acids.

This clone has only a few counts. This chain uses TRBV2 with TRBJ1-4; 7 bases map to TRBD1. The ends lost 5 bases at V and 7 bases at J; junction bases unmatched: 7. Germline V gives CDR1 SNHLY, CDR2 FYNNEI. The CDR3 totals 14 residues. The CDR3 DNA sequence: TGTGCCAGCAGTCCGGGGCAGGGGGTTGAAAAACTGTTTTTT. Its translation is CASSPGQGVEKLFF.

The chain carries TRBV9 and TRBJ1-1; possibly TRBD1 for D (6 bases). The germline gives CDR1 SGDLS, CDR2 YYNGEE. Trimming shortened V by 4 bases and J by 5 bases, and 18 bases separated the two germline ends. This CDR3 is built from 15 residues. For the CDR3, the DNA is TGTGCCAGCAGCCCCCCGACAGGACGGAGTACTGAAGCTTTCTTT. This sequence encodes CASSPPTGRSTEAFF.

CDR3: CASSLAEGSYEQYF. The CDR3 nucleotides are TGTGCCAGCAGCTTAGCGGAGGGATCCTACGAGCAGTACTTC. The V call is TRBV7-6, the J call TRBJ2-7, with D maybe TRBD2 (6 bases). Between the trimmed V and J ends, which lost 0 bases and 1 base, there was a span of 7 bases. Germline values: CDR1 SGHVS, CDR2 FNYEAQ. The CDR3 consists of 14 residues.

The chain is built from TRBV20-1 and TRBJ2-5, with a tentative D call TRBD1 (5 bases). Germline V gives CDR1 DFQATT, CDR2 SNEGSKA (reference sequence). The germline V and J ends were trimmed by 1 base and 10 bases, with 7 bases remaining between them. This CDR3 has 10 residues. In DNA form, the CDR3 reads TGCAGTGCTAGAGTAGGGGTCCAGTACTTC. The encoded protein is CSARVGVQYF.

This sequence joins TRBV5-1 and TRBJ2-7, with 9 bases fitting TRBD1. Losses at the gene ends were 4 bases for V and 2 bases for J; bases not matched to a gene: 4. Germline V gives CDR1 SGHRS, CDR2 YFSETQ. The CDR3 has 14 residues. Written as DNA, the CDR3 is TGCGCCAGCAGCCTGACAGGGGGGACCTACGAGCAGTACTTC. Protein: CASSLTGGTYEQYF.